Listed below are T cell receptor beta chains from one sample, sequenced in a study of PD-1 blockade in mismatch repair-deficient tumors. TCRdb's copy holds only in-frame clones and misses some; the assay was immunoSEQ multiplex PCR. The repertoire includes around 49,000 clones, over 60% of them detected once, and approximately 3.5% sits in the top ten. The source material was PBMCs, sampled before pembrolizumab treatment. These TCRs come from an adult with mismatch repair-deficient cancer. Both conserved end residues are trimmed from each CDR3. Fields, in order: CDR3 protein, V gene.

CDR3aa: ASSAQETQY
v_gene: TRBV7-9

CDR3aa: ASSPQIGSYEQY
v_gene: TRBV7-7

CDR3aa: ASSVGQGAGNTIY
v_gene: TRBV5-1

CDR3aa: ASSQNRGTYEQY
v_gene: TRBV4-3

CDR3aa: ASSIDRKNQPQH
v_gene: TRBV19

CDR3aa: AGDRGDPYEQY
v_gene: TRBV2

CDR3aa: ASSDHPSGNPYEQY
v_gene: TRBV9

CDR3aa: ASSLRRPGLAGYTGELF
v_gene: TRBV19

CDR3aa: ASSYRDAGGYGYT
v_gene: TRBV6-5

CDR3aa: AWTLGGDTQY
v_gene: TRBV30

CDR3aa: ASSVRTGYQETQY
v_gene: TRBV11-2

CDR3aa: ASSQTRLSEQF
v_gene: TRBV7-8

CDR3aa: ASSLDESTEAF
v_gene: TRBV5-1

CDR3aa: ASSPGYWNTIY
v_gene: TRBV6-1

CDR3aa: ASSLDFPAGELF
v_gene: TRBV7-9

CDR3aa: ASSMDRAAF
v_gene: TRBV7-9

CDR3aa: ASSPGRDSSQPQH
v_gene: TRBV7-9

CDR3aa: ASSPHRRQGFYNEQF
v_gene: TRBV13

CDR3aa: ASSFGYNEQF
v_gene: TRBV11-2

CDR3aa: AWSVQGSSEAF
v_gene: TRBV30

CDR3aa: ASSERPFMGQGRTEAF
v_gene: TRBV6-1

CDR3aa: ASSSYGQGGTEAF
v_gene: TRBV5-1

CDR3aa: ASSLPGQGKH
v_gene: TRBV2

CDR3aa: ASSLAKKGGIQETQY
v_gene: TRBV5-1

CDR3aa: ASSGGNEQF
v_gene: TRBV6-1

CDR3aa: ASSRGTGSGANEKLF
v_gene: TRBV5-5

CDR3aa: ATSRDRGYEQY
v_gene: TRBV15

CDR3aa: ASSSLRTASFSYEQY
v_gene: TRBV7-6

CDR3aa: ASSQGTSGSAYEQY
v_gene: TRBV4-1

CDR3aa: AWRRIGDNEKLF
v_gene: TRBV30

CDR3aa: AWSAGSGSNTGELF
v_gene: TRBV30

CDR3aa: ASSLEGRMNEQY
v_gene: TRBV5-1

CDR3aa: ASSLAGMFNTEAF
v_gene: TRBV5-6

CDR3aa: ASSQPAGAITDTQY
v_gene: TRBV9

CDR3aa: ASRRQGGHYGYT
v_gene: TRBV6-6

CDR3aa: SVAGGAGETQY
v_gene: TRBV29-1

CDR3aa: ASSQVGHVAF
v_gene: TRBV25-1

CDR3aa: ASSQTSGRANYEQY
v_gene: TRBV4-1

CDR3aa: ASSQVKGGFTDTQY
v_gene: TRBV16

CDR3aa: ASSPPGTEEGYT
v_gene: TRBV2

CDR3aa: ASIGPKGGNYGYT
v_gene: TRBV5-6

CDR3aa: ASSYGANVLT
v_gene: TRBV19

CDR3aa: AISEFSDRDGYT
v_gene: TRBV10-3

CDR3aa: ASSGLGEAYEQY
v_gene: TRBV5-6

CDR3aa: ASSPRGVQETQY
v_gene: TRBV5-6

CDR3aa: ASSIDSNYGYT
v_gene: TRBV19

CDR3aa: ASSDSGRNTGELF
v_gene: TRBV6-4

CDR3aa: ASSATSGVEQY
v_gene: TRBV9

CDR3aa: SAPHRGEAF
v_gene: TRBV29-1

CDR3aa: ASSSGWGRAELETQY
v_gene: TRBV4-2

CDR3aa: ATSTRLAGPGETQY
v_gene: TRBV15

CDR3aa: ASSFGTGNEQY
v_gene: TRBV7-3

CDR3aa: ASSMRPGLLYTDTQY
v_gene: TRBV19

CDR3aa: ASSLEERASGRRTGELF
v_gene: TRBV7-7

CDR3aa: ASSNQATKNEQF
v_gene: TRBV19